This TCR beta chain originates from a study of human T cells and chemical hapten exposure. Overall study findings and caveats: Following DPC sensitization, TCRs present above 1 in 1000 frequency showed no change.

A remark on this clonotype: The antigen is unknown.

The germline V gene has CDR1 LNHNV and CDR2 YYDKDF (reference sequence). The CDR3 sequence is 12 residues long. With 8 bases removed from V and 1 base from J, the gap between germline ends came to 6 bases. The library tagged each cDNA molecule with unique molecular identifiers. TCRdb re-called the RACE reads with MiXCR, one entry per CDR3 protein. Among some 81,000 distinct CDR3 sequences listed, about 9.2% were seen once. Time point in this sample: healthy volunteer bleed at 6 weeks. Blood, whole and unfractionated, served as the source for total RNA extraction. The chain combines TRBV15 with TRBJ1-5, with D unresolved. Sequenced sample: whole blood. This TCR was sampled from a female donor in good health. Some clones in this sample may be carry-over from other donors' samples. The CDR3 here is CATASSNQPQHF. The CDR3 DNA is TGTGCCACCGCTTCGAGCAATCAGCCCCAGCATTTT.